This T cell receptor beta chain was captured by sequencing in a study of tumor-infiltrating lymphocytes in primary liver carcinoma. V lost 0 bases, J lost 5 bases, and 12 bases lay in between. The length of the CDR3 is 15 residues. CDR1 is LGHNA and CDR2 is YSLEER in the germline V gene. Making TCR beta cDNA involved approximately 520 ng total RNA and a constant-region primer. Three nested multiplex PCR rounds, a slightly modified ARM-PCR, produced the libraries for TCR beta. Use of TRBV1-TRBV30 forward primers with a C-beta reverse primer characterized the first two PCR rounds, which lasted roughly 9 cycles each. TCRdb reprocessed the multiplex PCR reads via MiXCR and lists one record per CDR3 protein. The repertoire holds around 330,000 distinct CDR3 sequences, with roughly two thirds as singletons. Alongside blood RNA obtained from unsorted whole blood, germline DNA was also extracted.

The chain combines TRBV4-3 with TRBJ2-3, with a possible D match to TRBD2 (5 bases). This receptor was obtained from a man between 40 and 49 years old with primary liver carcinoma and hepatitis B virus infection. The source material was peripheral blood. The CDR3 spells CASSQDEAVLDTQYF. CDR3 DNA sequence: TGCGCCAGCAGCCAAGATGAAGCGGTGTTAGATACGCAGTATTTT.